This T cell receptor (beta chain) came from a study of blood T cells in healthy people across ages. The second PCR ran about 6 to 11 cycles with a sample-barcoded 5' primer and J-beta primers. Each CDR3 protein gets one entry after TCRdb re-called the 5' RACE reads with MiXCR. The table includes approximately 960,000 distinct CDR3 sequences, around 29% detected once. This clonotype occurred many times. CDR3 length: 13 residues. With 6 bases clipped from V and 4 bases from J, the junction kept 6 bases outside the gene matches. These data also featured in a second study, about T cells of mothers and their children. That study reports: Thymic selection shapes TCR recombination output in related pairs, and it does so similarly in unrelated pairs. Persistent microchimeric T cell clones were sought, and none were detected.

The chain is built from TRBV12-3 or TRBV12-4 and TRBJ2-7; 7 bases are a match to TRBD1. The sequence was obtained from a woman in her thirties or forties in good health. The sample consisted of blood. The CDR3, as DNA: TGTGCCAGCAGCACGGGACAGAAATACGAGCAGTACTTC. This encodes CASSTGQKYEQYF.